This T cell receptor (beta chain) was recovered during a study of T cell changes during pregnancy in multiple sclerosis. This clone showed up just once. The assay was immunoSEQ multiplex PCR, and TCRdb's table has in-frame clones only and misses some. The profile shows almost 55,000 clones, roughly 90% of them singletons. CDR1 is SGHVS, CDR2 FQNEAQ, per germline. CDR3 length: 15 amino acids. V lost 1 base, J lost 8 bases, and 17 bases lay in between. The chain combines TRBV7-8 with TRBJ1-2; D might be TRBD1 (6 bases). The origin of this receptor is a female donor with multiple sclerosis, enrolled in a pregnancy study. Specimen: CD8+ T cells from peripheral blood mononuclear cells, collected before pregnancy. The CDR3 here is CASSLGPSRGGGYTF. The CDR3 DNA reads as TGTGCCAGCAGCTTAGGCCCTTCCAGGGGAGGGGGCTACACCTTC.